This T cell receptor (beta chain) was captured by sequencing in a study of OX40 agonist ivuxolimab in advanced cancers. Germline-derived CDR1 and CDR2 are KGHSH and LQKENI. Trimming took off 3 bases at V and 0 bases at J, with 18 bases between the two ends. The CDR3 covers 18 residues. A remark on this clone: Its antigen remains unknown.

TCRdb keeps only in-frame clones here, not all; method: immunoSEQ multiplex PCR. The data show tens of thousands of clones, just under 95% seen once. Study outcomes and limitations: Clones of CD4+ and CD8+ blood T cells grew by week 6 at doses of 0.1 to 3.0 mg/kg.

This clonotype was sampled from an adult with an advanced solid tumor such as melanoma, head and neck, liver or kidney cancer. Specimen: CD4+ or CD8+ T cells sorted from blood, collected in a trial of the OX40 agonist ivuxolimab. This sequence joins TRBV18 and TRBJ1-5; D remains unclear. The DNA of the CDR3 is TGTGCCAGCTCACCGGACGCGTTCGGCTCCTATAGCAATCAGCCCCAGCATTTT. Translating gives CASSPDAFGSYSNQPQHF.